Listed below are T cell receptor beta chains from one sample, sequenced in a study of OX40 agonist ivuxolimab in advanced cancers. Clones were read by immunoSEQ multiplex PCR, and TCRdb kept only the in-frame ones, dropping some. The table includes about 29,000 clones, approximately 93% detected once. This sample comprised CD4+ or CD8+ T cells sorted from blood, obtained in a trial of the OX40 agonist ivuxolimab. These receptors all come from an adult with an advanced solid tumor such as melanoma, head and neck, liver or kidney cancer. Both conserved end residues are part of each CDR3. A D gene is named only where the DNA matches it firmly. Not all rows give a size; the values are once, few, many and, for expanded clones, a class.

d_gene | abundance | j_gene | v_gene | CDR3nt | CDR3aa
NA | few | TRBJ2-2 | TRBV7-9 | TGTGCCAGCAGCTTAGCTGTGACCGAGCTGTTTTTT | CASSLAVTELFF
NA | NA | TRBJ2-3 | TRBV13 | TGTGCCAGCAGCCCCCAAGTGAAGGATACGCAGTATTTT | CASSPQVKDTQYF
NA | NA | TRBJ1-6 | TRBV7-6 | TGTGCCAGCAGCTTGAATGAGGGTAGTTCACCCCTCCACTTT | CASSLNEGSSPLHF
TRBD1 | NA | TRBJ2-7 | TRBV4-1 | TGCGCCAGCAGCCAACAGGGGGTATCCTACGAGCAGTACTTC | CASSQQGVSYEQYF
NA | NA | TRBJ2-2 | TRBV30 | TGTGCCTGGAGTGTAAAGTATCGGGGACAAATCGCGAACACCGGGGAGCTGTTTTTT | CAWSVKYRGQIANTGELFF
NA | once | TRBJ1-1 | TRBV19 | TGTGCCAGTAGTATGCAGGGTGCGAACACTGAAGCTTTCTTT | CASSMQGANTEAFF
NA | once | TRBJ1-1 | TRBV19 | TGTGCCAGTAGTATAGAAGGCACCAACACTGAAGCTTTCTTT | CASSIEGTNTEAFF
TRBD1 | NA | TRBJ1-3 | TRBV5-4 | TGTGCCAGCAGCTGGGGGACAGGGGAAGGAAACACCATATATTTT | CASSWGTGEGNTIYF
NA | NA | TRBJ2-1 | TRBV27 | TGTGCCAGCAGTCCGGACCACTACAATGAGCAGTTCTTC | CASSPDHYNEQFF
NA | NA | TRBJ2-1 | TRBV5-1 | TGCGCCAGCACCCTTGGTCTGAATGAGCAGTTCTTC | CASTLGLNEQFF
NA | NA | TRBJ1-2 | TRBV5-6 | TGTGCCAGCAGCTGGGGGGGCGAGGGCTATGGCTACACCTTC | CASSWGGEGYGYTF
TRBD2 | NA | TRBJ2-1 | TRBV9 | TGTGCCAGCAGCCCCCAAATAGCGGGGGCGTACAATGAGCAGTTCTTC | CASSPQIAGAYNEQFF
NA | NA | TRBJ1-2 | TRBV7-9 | TGTGCCAGCAGCTCTCCGAGCAGGGGAGACGGCTACACCTTC | CASSSPSRGDGYTF
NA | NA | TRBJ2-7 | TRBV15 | TGTGCCACCAGCGCCGGGACGGATTCCTACGAGCAGTACTTC | CATSAGTDSYEQYF
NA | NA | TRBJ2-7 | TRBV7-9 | TGTGCCAGCGAGGGCAGGGTGGACTACGAGCAGTACTTC | CASEGRVDYEQYF
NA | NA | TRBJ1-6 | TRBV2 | TGTGCCAGCAGCCTCACGGGAAGCAGTTTGGGTTCACCCCTCCACTTT | CASSLTGSSLGSPLHF
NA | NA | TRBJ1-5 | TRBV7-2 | TGTGCCAGCAGCTTCGATGGGGATAGCAATCAGCCCCAGCATTTT | CASSFDGDSNQPQHF
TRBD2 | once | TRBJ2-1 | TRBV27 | TGTGCCAGCAGTCGGGGGGGGTACAATGAGCAGTTCTTC | CASSRGGYNEQFF
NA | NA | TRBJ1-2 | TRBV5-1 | TGCGCCAGCAGCTTGGAAAACGGGATTATGGGCTATGGCTACACCTTC | CASSLENGIMGYGYTF
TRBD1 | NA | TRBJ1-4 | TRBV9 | TGTGCCAGCAGCGTAGCGGGACAGGGGTTAAATGAAAAACTGTTTTTT | CASSVAGQGLNEKLFF
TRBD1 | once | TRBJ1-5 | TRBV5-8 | TGTGCCAGCAGCTCGGGACAGGATTTCAATCAGCCCCAGCATTTT | CASSSGQDFNQPQHF
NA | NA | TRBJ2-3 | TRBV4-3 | TGCGCCAGCAGCCAAGATTATGAAGATACGCAGTATTTT | CASSQDYEDTQYF
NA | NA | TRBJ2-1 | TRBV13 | TGTGCCAGCACCCCTCAGGGGCTAGTCTCCTACAATGAGCAGTTCTTC | CASTPQGLVSYNEQFF
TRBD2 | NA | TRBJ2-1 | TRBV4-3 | TGCGCCAGCAGCCCGGGACTAGCGAGTAATGAGCAGTTCTTC | CASSPGLASNEQFF
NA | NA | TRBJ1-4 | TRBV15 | TGTGCCACGACCACAGGCGCTACCCCCCGTAATGAAAAACTGTTTTTT | CATTTGATPRNEKLFF
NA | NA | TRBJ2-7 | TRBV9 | TGTGCCAGCAGCGTAGAAGGGAGCTCCTACGAGCAGTACTTC | CASSVEGSSYEQYF